A single sample gave rise to the 21 T cell receptor beta chains below, sequenced in a study of CD8+ T cells in alopecia areata. Sequencing used cDNA as its template, made by extracting RNA and reverse transcribing it. The table came from immunoSEQ multiplex PCR; TCRdb's copy has only in-frame clones and leaves some out. The sample lists 220,000 or so clones; around 62% were seen once. This sample comprised CD4+ T cells sorted from blood, obtained at week 0. The receptor set was obtained from a human donor with alopecia areata.

This clone was seen more than once but under ten times. The chain links TRBV7-9 to TRBJ2-1; no firm D call. Germline CDR1 SEHNR, CDR2 FQNEAQ (reference sequence). CDR3 length: 13 residues. V was cut by 5 bases and J by 5 bases, with 10 bases left in between. CDR3 loop: CASSPLRNNEQFF. The CDR3 nucleotides are TGTGCCAGCAGCCCGCTTCGGAACAATGAGCAGTTCTTC.

The sample holds a few counts of this clone. The rearrangement uses TRBV27 and TRBJ2-7; 8 nucleotides line up with TRBD1. This CDR3 is built from 16 residues. Germline CDR1 reads MNHEY; CDR2 reads SMNVEV (reference sequence). The J segment lost 5 bases and the V segment lost 2 bases, leaving 11 bases of the junction unmatched. The CDR3 bases are TGTGCCAGCAGTTTAATTCCTTGGACAGGGTTAGACGAGCAGTACTTC. Protein: CASSLIPWTGLDEQYF.

This clone occurred a few times. A junction end diverges from the germline sequence, so it may reflect a read error. This chain uses TRBV7-7 with TRBJ2-7; TRBD1 aligns across 7 bases. The CDR3 runs to 15 residues. From germline, CDR1 is SSHAT and CDR2 FNYEAQ (reference sequence). CDR3: CASSLRQGPNYEQYF. The CDR3 nucleotides are TGTGCTAGCAGCTTAAGACAGGGCCCTAACTACGAGCAGTACTTC.

This sequence joins TRBV9 and TRBJ2-2; TRBD1 matches at 8 bases. This CDR3 contains 14 residues. The V gene's germline CDR1 is SGDLS and CDR2 YYNGEE. Germline trimming cut 7 bases from V and 4 bases from J; bases unmatched to any gene: 6. The CDR3 DNA follows: TGTGCCAGCGCAGGGGACAGGAGCACCGGGGAGCTGTTTTTT. Translating gives CASAGDRSTGELFF.

A few counts support this clone. This chain joins TRBV7-9 and TRBJ1-2; D ambiguous. This CDR3 region has 11 residues. The ends were cut back, 8 bases at V and 13 bases at J, with 17 bases in the middle. CDR1 SEHNR and CDR2 FQNEAQ come from the germline V gene (reference sequence). CDR3 nucleotide sequence: TGTGCCAGCGATCAAGGAGCGGTTCTCACCTTC. It encodes CASDQGAVLTF.

The table lists this clone with many counts. This chain links TRBV11-2 with TRBJ2-5; D might be TRBD1 or TRBD2, each matching 6 bases. Germline loops: CDR1 SGHAT, CDR2 FQNNGV. CDR3 size: 16 residues. Between the trimmed V and J ends, which lost 6 bases and 8 bases, there was a span of 25 bases. CDR3 bases: TGTGCCAGCAGTCAACTCCCCGGGGGCACTAGCAGAACCCAGTACTTC. Amino acid sequence: CASSQLPGGTSRTQYF.

This clone has just a few counts. V and J are TRBV14 and TRBJ1-1; D call uncertain. Deletions cut 2 bases from V and 1 base from J, with 5 bases between. The CDR3 totals 13 residues. The germline V gene has CDR1 SGHDN and CDR2 FVKESK. The CDR3 DNA reads as TGTGCCAGCAGCCAACAACCGAACACTGAAGCTTTCTTT. Residues: CASSQQPNTEAFF. Filled out from reference TRBV14 and TRBJ1-1, the complete variable domain reads EAGVTQFPSHSVIEKGQTVTLRCDPISGHDNLYWYRRVMGKEIKFLLHFVKESKQDESGMPNNRFLAERTGGTYSTLKVQPAELEDSGVYFCASSQQPNTEAFFGQGTRLTVV.

This chain connects TRBV5-1 to TRBJ1-1, with D maybe TRBD1 (5 bases). In germline, CDR1 is SGHRS, CDR2 YFSETQ. V lost 3 bases and J lost 5, with 14 bases in between. The CDR3 is made up of 14 amino acids. CDR3: CASSYDRGGTEAFF. The CDR3 region has the DNA TGCGCCAGCAGCTATGACCGGGGGGGGACTGAAGCTTTCTTT. Full variable domain (rest looked up from reference TRBV5-1 and TRBJ1-1): KAGVTQTPRYLIKTRGQQVTLSCSPISGHRSVSWYQQTPGQGLQFLFEYFSETQRNKGNFPGRFSGRQFSNSRSEMNVSTLELGDSALYLCASSYDRGGTEAFFGQGTRLTVV.

The rearrangement links TRBV19 to TRBJ2-7; D is unresolved. Between the trimmed V and J ends, which lost 2 bases and 0 bases, there was a span of 5 bases. The germline CDR1 and CDR2 sequences are LNHDA and SQIVND (reference sequence). This CDR3 region has 13 residues. CDR3 amino acids: CASSISSSYEQYF. The DNA for the CDR3 is TGTGCCAGTAGTATATCCAGCTCCTACGAGCAGTACTTC.

This clone was found many times. The gene calls are TRBV2 and TRBJ2-1; 12 bases match TRBD2. Germline values: CDR1 SNHLY, CDR2 FYNNEI. CDR3 length: 14 amino acids. V lost 7 bases to trimming and J lost 8 bases; unmatched junction nucleotides: 6. The CDR3 loop is CASIRTSGTHEQFF. CDR3 nucleotide sequence: TGTGCCAGCATTAGGACTAGCGGGACCCATGAGCAGTTCTTC.

V usage is TRBV27 and J usage is TRBJ2-6; D is uncertain. Germline lookup yields CDR1 MNHEY and CDR2 SMNVEV (reference sequence). V shed 6 bases and J shed 1 base, with 10 bases lying between them. The CDR3 is made up of 15 amino acids. In DNA form, the CDR3 reads TGTGCCAGCAGCTCACGGAATTCTGGGGCCAACGTCCTGACTTTC. Translating it yields CASSSRNSGANVLTF.

This clone has only one observation. The CDR3 spells CAWSVRGLPNYGYTF. The CDR3 DNA reads TGTGCCTGGAGTGTACGGGGACTCCCTAACTATGGCTACACCTTC. The genes are TRBV30 and TRBJ1-2, with TRBD1 as a possible D gene (5 bases). This CDR3 has 15 residues. Trimming took 0 bases from V and 0 from J, leaving 11 bases between them. The germline V gene has CDR1 GTSNPN and CDR2 SVGIG (reference sequence).

The chain uses TRBV5-1 and TRBJ2-7; the D is unclear. CDR1 is SGHRS, CDR2 YFSETQ, per germline. Trimming pared 4 bases from V and 0 bases from J, leaving 11 bases between. The CDR3 loop spans 14 amino acids. The CDR3 loop reads CASSRSGTSYEQYF. Written as DNA, the CDR3 is TGCGCCAGCAGCCGTTCAGGTACCTCCTACGAGCAGTACTTC. Complete variable domain (other parts from reference TRBV5-1 and TRBJ2-7): KAGVTQTPRYLIKTRGQQVTLSCSPISGHRSVSWYQQTPGQGLQFLFEYFSETQRNKGNFPGRFSGRQFSNSRSEMNVSTLELGDSALYLCASSRSGTSYEQYFGPGTRLTVT.

The chain couples TRBV4-1 to TRBJ2-2; no clear D. The CDR3 is 15 residues long. Between the trimmed V and J ends, which lost 3 bases and 5 bases, there was a span of 13 bases. Germline loops: CDR1 MGHRA, CDR2 YSYEKL. The CDR3 loop is CASSQAPSYTGELFF. The CDR3 coding sequence is TGCGCCAGCAGCCAGGCCCCGAGCTATACCGGGGAGCTGTTTTTT.

In this sample, this clone turned up a few times. This chain uses TRBV29-1 with TRBJ2-3, with 9 bases that match TRBD2. The CDR3 has 15 amino acids. CDR1 SQVTM and CDR2 ANQGSEA come from the germline V gene. The J segment lost 2 bases and the V segment lost 4 bases, leaving 7 bases of the junction unmatched. The CDR3 sequence: CSVGDSGSYTDTQYF. The CDR3 DNA sequence: TGCAGCGTTGGGGATAGCGGGAGTTACACAGATACGCAGTATTTT.

The rearrangement joins TRBV5-1 to TRBJ2-5; 8 bases map to TRBD1. The germline V gene encodes CDR1 SGHRS and CDR2 YFSETQ. This CDR3 is built from 15 residues. The V segment lost 4 bases and the J segment 5 bases; nucleotides outside the gene matches: 10. In DNA, the CDR3 is TGCGCCAGCAGCCTCGAGGCAGGGGGCAGGGAGACCCAGTACTTC. Translating gives CASSLEAGGRETQYF.

The chain uses TRBV6-5 and TRBJ2-1, with D possibly called TRBD1 or TRBD2 (6 bases each). CDR3 length: 15 amino acids. V was clipped by 0 bases and J by 7 bases, with 13 bases between them. Germline CDR1 MNHEY, CDR2 SVGAGI. CDR3: CASSYSGGPRNEQFF. Here the CDR3 DNA reads TGTGCCAGCAGTTACTCTGGGGGGCCAAGGAATGAGCAGTTCTTC.

Only a few counts were recorded for this clone. For the CDR3, the DNA is TGTGCCAGCAGTTCCCAGACTAGCGATGAGCAGTTCTTC. This codes for CASSSQTSDEQFF. This chain joins TRBV6-5 and TRBJ2-1, with 8 nucleotides matching TRBD2. J lost 8 bases, V lost 4 bases, and 4 bases had no gene match. CDR1 is MNHEY and CDR2 is SVGAGI in the germline V gene. CDR3 length: 13 residues.

The CDR3: CASKAREDNEQFF. Written as DNA, the CDR3 is TGCGCCAGCAAGGCTAGGGAGGACAATGAGCAGTTCTTC. The chain has TRBV4-1 and TRBJ2-1, with a possible D match to TRBD2 (6 bases). Germline assignment: CDR1 MGHRA and CDR2 YSYEKL. This CDR3 comprises 13 residues. Trimming stripped 7 bases from V and 5 bases from J, with 12 bases between.

The chain carries TRBV13 and TRBJ1-6; TRBD1 is a possible D gene (5 bases). CDR3 size: 14 residues. V was trimmed by 4 bases and J by 8 bases, leaving 12 bases between them. Germline lookup yields CDR1 PRHDT and CDR2 FYEKMQ (reference sequence). CDR3 coding DNA: TGTGCCAGCAGCTACGGGACCAAGGATTCACCCCTCCACTTT. Its protein product is CASSYGTKDSPLHF.

CDR3 sequence reads: CASSPSTGLSYEQYF. The CDR3 DNA is TGTGCCAGTAGCCCGTCTACAGGGCTCTCCTACGAGCAGTACTTC. V and J are TRBV19 and TRBJ2-7; a possible D gene is TRBD1 (6 bases). The CDR3 runs to 15 residues. Germline V CDR1 and CDR2: LNHDA, SQIVND (reference sequence). Trimming took off 6 bases at V and 0 bases at J, with 15 bases between the two ends.